Presented here are 7 T cell receptor beta chains from one specimen sequenced in a study of siplizumab effects on memory and regulatory T cells. Measured with immunoSEQ multiplex PCR; TCRdb has only the in-frame clones, and not every one. The sample yields about 48,000 clones, about 90% seen once. The sequencing sample was made of naive CD8+ T cells sorted from blood. The receptors come from a human donor in good health.

The chain is built from TRBV5-6 and TRBJ2-7; maybe TRBD2 (7 bases). The CDR3 contains 15 residues. Trimming took off 1 base at V and 3 bases at J, with 14 bases between the two ends. Germline CDR1 and CDR2: SGHDT and YYEEEE. CDR3 sequence: CASSLSGGPLYEQYF. The DNA of the CDR3 is TGTGCCAGCAGCTTGTCCGGGGGGCCTCTCTACGAGCAGTACTTC.

The rearrangement uses TRBV6-1 and TRBJ2-1, with D maybe TRBD1 (6 bases). The V gene lost 1 base and the J gene lost 8 bases, with 12 bases spanning the gap. The length of the CDR3 is 14 residues. Germline V gene sequence: CDR1 MNHNS, CDR2 SASEGT. CDR3 nucleotide sequence: TGTGCCAGCAGTGAAGGGGGACACCCCTATGAGCAGTTCTTC. It codes for CASSEGGHPYEQFF.

This CDR3 reads CASSVQAGEYEQYF. CDR3 coding DNA: TGTGCCAGCAGCGTACAAGCGGGAGAATACGAGCAGTACTTC. The chain recombines TRBV9 with TRBJ2-7; TRBD2 matches 8 bases. Germline CDR1 and CDR2: SGDLS and YYNGEE. This CDR3 has 14 residues. Germline trimming cut 1 base from V and 4 bases from J; bases unmatched to any gene: 4. The full variable domain, completed using reference TRBV9 and TRBJ2-7, is DSGVTQTPKHLITATGQRVTLRCSPRSGDLSVYWYQQSLDQGLQFLIQYYNGEERAKGNILERFSAQQFPDLHSELNLSSLELGDSALYFCASSVQAGEYEQYFGPGTRLTVT.

CDR3 bases: TGTGCCAGCAGCCTCCTCAAGGGGAGCGAAAAACTGTTTTTT. Encoded protein: CASSLLKGSEKLFF. The J gene is TRBJ1-4, the V gene TRBV6-5; the D gene is possibly TRBD1 (5 bases). Germline V gene sequence: CDR1 MNHEY, CDR2 SVGAGI. The CDR3 is 14 residues long. The V end lost 6 bases, the J end lost 8 bases, and 16 bases lay between the germline ends.

This clone has only a few counts. The V gene is TRBV5-5, the J gene TRBJ2-7, with D tentatively TRBD1 or TRBD2 (7 bases each). Trimming cost V 0 bases and J 7 bases, with 11 bases left between them. CDR1 is SGHKS, CDR2 YYEKEE, per germline (reference sequence). This CDR3 has 13 residues. The CDR3 reads CASSLDRGGEQYF. For the CDR3, the DNA is TGTGCCAGCAGCTTGGACAGGGGAGGGGAGCAGTACTTC.

The chain has TRBV18 and TRBJ2-2, with D perhaps TRBD1 (6 bases). V was cut by 0 bases and J by 6 bases, with 20 bases left in between. The germline gives CDR1 KGHSH, CDR2 LQKENI. The CDR3 has 18 residues. CDR3 sequence: CASSPPAGRPKGAGELFF. The CDR3 DNA reads as TGTGCCAGCTCACCACCGGCAGGGCGTCCTAAGGGGGCCGGGGAGCTGTTTTTT.

This chain connects TRBV5-6 to TRBJ1-2, with D uncertain. Germline CDR1 SGHDT, CDR2 YYEEEE. V shed 1 base and J shed 8 bases, with 18 bases lying between them. The CDR3 contains 15 residues. The CDR3 nucleotides read TGTGCCAGCAGCTTGTTCCAGTATTCCCCCCGCGGCTACACCTTC. This translates into CASSLFQYSPRGYTF.